Listed below are T cell receptor beta chains from one sample, sequenced in a study of CXCR3-negative and CXCR3-positive naive CD8 T cells. TCRdb re-called the 5' RACE reads, yielding one record per CDR3 amino acid sequence without DNA. The data show roughly 70,000 distinct CDR3 sequences, and the top ten clones hold over 1.3%. Input material: naive CXCR3- CD8+ T cells from blood. All receptors come from a human donor in good health. Some clones in this sample may be carry-over from other donors' samples. The CDR3 runs from the conserved cysteine through the conserved F or W. Each record gives: V gene, J gene, CDR3 protein.

TRBV29-1	TRBJ2-2	CSVEVGFRELFF
TRBV7-9	TRBJ2-1	CASSPTGSDGEQFF
TRBV20-1	TRBJ2-5	CLGLAARETQYF
TRBV19	TRBJ2-7	CASSGPSSYEQYF
TRBV13	TRBJ2-5	CASRQEGETQYF
TRBV7-9	TRBJ2-7	CASSFSPNEQYF
TRBV5-6	TRBJ2-3	CASSPWTSGVTDTQYF
TRBV12-3/TRBV12-4	TRBJ2-1	CASSSINEQFF
TRBV6-2/TRBV6-3	TRBJ2-2	CASSYSNTGELFF
TRBV28	TRBJ2-4	CASSSPPSGSGKNIQYF
TRBV7-3	TRBJ2-1	CASSLGLQRLEQQFF
TRBV15	TRBJ2-7	CATSRGEEIHEQYF
TRBV7-2	TRBJ2-1	CASSVVGSGSIDEQFF
TRBV7-3	TRBJ2-1	CASSSSGDPYNEQFF
TRBV15	TRBJ2-7	CATSRVLEASGMNEQYF
TRBV7-2	TRBJ2-1	CASRAGGAKYNEQFF
TRBV5-1	TRBJ2-1	CASGISGRLFSYNEQFF
TRBV29-1	TRBJ1-2	CSVKTPTGYGYTF
TRBV28	TRBJ2-1	CASKFYREQFF
TRBV12-3/TRBV12-4	TRBJ2-1	CASSSGLAATYNEQFF
TRBV7-3	TRBJ2-3	CASSLRGSTDTQYF
TRBV29-1	TRBJ2-1	CSVVGESYNEQFF
TRBV6-5	TRBJ2-3	CASSPGLRTDTQYF
TRBV7-2	TRBJ2-5	CASSQSYVRDRVQETQYF
TRBV29-1	TRBJ2-1	CSVDPSGRERNEQFF
TRBV29-1	TRBJ2-3	CSANRITDTQYF
TRBV9	TRBJ2-2	CASSASPGQGPTGELFF
TRBV6-1	TRBJ2-1	CASSDRDGEYNEQFF
TRBV7-9	TRBJ2-5	CASSGRDRQETQYF
TRBV20-1	TRBJ2-7	CSARDITYEQYF
TRBV5-1	TRBJ1-1	CASSFGTRDMNTEAFF
TRBV7-9	TRBJ1-5	CASSLAGQPQHF